Presented here are 5 T cell receptor beta chains from one specimen sequenced in a study of graft-versus-host responses after intestinal transplantation. What these receptors recognize is not known. The assay was immunoSEQ multiplex PCR, and TCRdb's table has in-frame clones only and misses some. The sample includes more than 100,000 clones, around 95% of them seen just once. The material was unstimulated CD8+ T cells sorted from spleen or lymph node cells, obtained before intestinal transplant. These receptors all stem from a human donor who received an intestinal transplant.

This rearrangement joins TRBV29-1 to TRBJ2-1; 10 bases are a match to TRBD2. The V gene end was trimmed by 5 bases and the J gene end by 4 bases; junction bases not matched to a gene: 5. This CDR3 contains 14 residues. Germline V gene lookup returns CDR1 SQVTM and CDR2 ANQGSEA. CDR3 residues: CSVLGTSEYNEQFF. For the CDR3, the DNA is TGCAGCGTTTTAGGGACTAGCGAGTACAATGAGCAGTTCTTC.

The chain recombines TRBV7-2 with TRBJ2-3; 8 positions agree with TRBD2. CDR3 length: 16 residues. Germline trimming cut 5 bases from V and 0 bases from J; bases unmatched to any gene: 7. Germline CDR1 SGHTA, CDR2 FQGNSA. In nucleotides, the CDR3 is TGTGCCAGCAGCCCGCACCCTAGCGGGAGCACAGATACGCAGTATTTT. Translating gives CASSPHPSGSTDTQYF.

The count of this clone is one. This chain uses TRBV6-5 with TRBJ2-1; D is uncertain. The CDR3 loop spans 13 amino acids. Germline CDR1 MNHEY, CDR2 SVGAGI. V was pared by 5 bases and J by 4 bases, with 9 bases between. The CDR3 loop reads CASSERSYNEQFF. The CDR3 nucleotides read TGTGCCAGCAGTGAAAGGAGTTACAATGAGCAGTTCTTC.

The table lists this clone with a count of one. The J gene is TRBJ2-7, the V gene TRBV5-1; D remains ambiguous. Germline lookup yields CDR1 SGHRS and CDR2 YFSETQ. Trimming removed 1 base from V and 2 bases from J, with 7 bases in between. The CDR3 runs to 13 residues. The CDR3 DNA follows: TGCGCCAGCAGCTTGTCAGGAACCTACGAGCAGTACTTC. It translates to CASSLSGTYEQYF.

The gene calls are TRBV9 and TRBJ2-1; D might be TRBD2 (6 bases). CDR1 is SGDLS, CDR2 YYNGEE, per germline. The CDR3 is 15 amino acids. V was cut by 0 bases and J by 6 bases, with 13 bases left in between. This chain's CDR3 is CASSVVAGPANEQFF. CDR3 in DNA: TGTGCCAGCAGCGTAGTTGCGGGACCAGCCAATGAGCAGTTCTTC. Full variable domain (rest looked up from reference TRBV9 and TRBJ2-1): DSGVTQTPKHLITATGQRVTLRCSPRSGDLSVYWYQQSLDQGLQFLIQYYNGEERAKGNILERFSAQQFPDLHSELNLSSLELGDSALYFCASSVVAGPANEQFFGPGTRLTVL.